The 5 T cell receptor beta chains below all came from one sample that was sequenced in a study of graft-versus-host responses after intestinal transplantation. Sequencing was performed with immunoSEQ multiplex PCR; in TCRdb, only in-frame clones are kept and a portion is missing. This sample has about 88,000 clones, with roughly 88% found just once. Their specific antigens are unknown. The starting material was unstimulated CD4+ T cells sorted from spleen or lymph node cells, obtained before intestinal transplant. The receptors here all came from a human donor who received an intestinal transplant.

V and J are TRBV7-9 and TRBJ1-5; 7 bases align to TRBD1. The CDR3 sequence is 14 residues long. Germline lookup yields CDR1 SEHNR and CDR2 FQNEAQ (reference sequence). V was pared by 3 bases and J by 3 bases, with 2 bases of the junction left unmatched. The CDR3 reads CASSFGTVNQPQHF. CDR3 nucleotides: TGTGCCAGCAGCTTCGGGACAGTCAATCAGCCCCAGCATTTT.

The chain joins TRBV4-2 to TRBJ1-5, with a possible D match to TRBD1 (6 bases). V was shortened by 1 base and J by 6 bases, with 19 bases between the two germline ends. The CDR3 is 17 amino acids. The germline gives CDR1 LGHNA, CDR2 YNFKEQ. CDR3 coding DNA: TGTGCCAGCAGCCAAGCACTTCTGGGCAGAGGGGGTCAGCCCCAGCATTTT. Protein sequence: CASSQALLGRGGQPQHF.

The chain joins TRBV12-2 to TRBJ2-1; the table's TRBD2 call for D was not verified on the DNA. TRBV12-2 is labeled a pseudogene. This CDR3 comprises 14 residues. The CDR3 DNA reads as TGTGCAAGTCGCTCCACGGGGGGAGAGGGTGAGCAGTTCTTC. Residues: CASRSTGGEGEQFF.

This clone was picked up one time. V is TRBV7-9 and J is TRBJ2-3, with D perhaps TRBD2 (6 bases). The germline gives CDR1 SEHNR, CDR2 FQNEAQ (reference sequence). Trimming took 1 base from V and 0 from J, leaving 8 bases between them. CDR3 length equals 15 residues. The DNA of the CDR3 is TGTGCCAGCAGCTTAGTCGGGACTAGCACAGATACGCAGTATTTT. It is translated as CASSLVGTSTDTQYF.

The chain uses TRBV27 and TRBJ1-5, with D tentatively TRBD1 (6 bases). V was cut by 0 bases and J by 7 bases, with 19 bases left in between. The CDR3 spans 17 residues. Looked up from germline, CDR1 is MNHEY and CDR2 is SMNVEV (reference sequence). This chain's CDR3 is CASSLSAGTRGRQPQHF. The CDR3 coding sequence is TGTGCCAGCAGTTTATCAGCAGGGACACGAGGGCGACAGCCCCAGCATTTT.